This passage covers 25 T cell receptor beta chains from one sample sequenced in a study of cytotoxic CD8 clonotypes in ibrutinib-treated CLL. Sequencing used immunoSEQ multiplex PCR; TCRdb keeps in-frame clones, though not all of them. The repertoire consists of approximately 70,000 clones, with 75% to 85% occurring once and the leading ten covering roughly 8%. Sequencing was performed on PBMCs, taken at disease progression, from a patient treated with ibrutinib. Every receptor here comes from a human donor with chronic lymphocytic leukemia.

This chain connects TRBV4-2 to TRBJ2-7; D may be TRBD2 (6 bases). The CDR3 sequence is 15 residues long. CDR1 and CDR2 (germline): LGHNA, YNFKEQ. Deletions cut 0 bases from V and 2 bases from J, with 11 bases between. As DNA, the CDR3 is TGTGCCAGCAGCCAAGACCGGTGGGGGGCCTACGAGCAGTACTTC. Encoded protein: CASSQDRWGAYEQYF.

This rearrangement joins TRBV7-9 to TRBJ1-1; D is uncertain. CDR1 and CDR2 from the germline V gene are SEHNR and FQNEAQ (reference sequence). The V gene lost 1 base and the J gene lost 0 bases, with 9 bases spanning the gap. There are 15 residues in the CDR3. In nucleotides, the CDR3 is TGTGCCAGCAGCTTAGGTCGGCGATTGAACACTGAAGCTTTCTTT. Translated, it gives CASSLGRRLNTEAFF.

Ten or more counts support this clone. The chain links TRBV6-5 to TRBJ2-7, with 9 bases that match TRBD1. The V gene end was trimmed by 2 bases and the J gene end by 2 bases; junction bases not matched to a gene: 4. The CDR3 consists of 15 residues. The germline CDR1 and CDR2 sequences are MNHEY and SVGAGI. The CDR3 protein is CASSYRDREAYEQYF. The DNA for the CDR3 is TGTGCCAGCAGTTACCGGGACAGGGAGGCCTACGAGCAGTACTTC.

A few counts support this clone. The CDR3 DNA reads as TGCAGCGTTCTAGGTTACTCTATAAGGGCTTTCTTT. Its translation: CSVLGYSIRAFF. The chain employs TRBV29-1 and TRBJ1-1; no clear D. CDR3 length: 12 amino acids. V lost 5 bases and J lost 11, with 18 bases in between. CDR1 SQVTM and CDR2 ANQGSEA come from the germline V gene. The variable domain in full, with the rest retrieved from reference TRBV29-1 and TRBJ1-1, is SAVISQKPSRDICQRGTSLTIQCQVDSQVTMMFWYRQQPGQSLTLIATANQGSEATYESGFVIDKFPISRPNLTFSTLTVSNMSPEDSSIYLCSVLGYSIRAFFGQGTRLTVV.

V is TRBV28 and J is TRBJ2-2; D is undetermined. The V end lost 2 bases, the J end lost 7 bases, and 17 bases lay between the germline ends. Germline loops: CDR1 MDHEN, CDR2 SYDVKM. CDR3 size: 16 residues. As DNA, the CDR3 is TGTGCCAGCAGTTTAGGAATTTGGGCGATCGGCGGGGAGCTGTTTTTT. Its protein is CASSLGIWAIGGELFF.

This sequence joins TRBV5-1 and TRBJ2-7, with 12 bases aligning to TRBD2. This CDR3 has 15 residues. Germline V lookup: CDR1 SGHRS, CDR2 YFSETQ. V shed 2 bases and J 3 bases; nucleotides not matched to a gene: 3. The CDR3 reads CASSFGTSGYYEQYF. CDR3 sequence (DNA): TGCGCCAGCAGCTTCGGGACTAGCGGGTACTACGAGCAGTACTTC.

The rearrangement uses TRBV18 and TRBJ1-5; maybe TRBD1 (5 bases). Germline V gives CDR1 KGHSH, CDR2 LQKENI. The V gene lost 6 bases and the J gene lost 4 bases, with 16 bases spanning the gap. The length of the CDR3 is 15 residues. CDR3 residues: CASSPEGILNQPQHF. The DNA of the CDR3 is TGTGCCAGCTCCCCCGAGGGGATTTTGAATCAGCCCCAGCATTTT.

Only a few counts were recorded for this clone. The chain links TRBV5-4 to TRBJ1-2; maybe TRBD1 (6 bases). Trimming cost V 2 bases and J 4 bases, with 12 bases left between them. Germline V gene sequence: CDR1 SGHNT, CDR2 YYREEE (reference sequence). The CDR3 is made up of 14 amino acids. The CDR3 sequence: CASSFWGASYGYTF. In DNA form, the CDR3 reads TGTGCCAGCAGCTTTTGGGGGGCGAGCTATGGCTACACCTTC.

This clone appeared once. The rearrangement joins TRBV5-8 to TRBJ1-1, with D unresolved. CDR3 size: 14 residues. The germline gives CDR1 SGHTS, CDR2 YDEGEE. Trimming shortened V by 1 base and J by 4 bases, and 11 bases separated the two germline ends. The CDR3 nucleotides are TGTGCCAGCAGCTTGCTAGGAGGCATCACTGAAGCTTTCTTT. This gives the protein CASSLLGGITEAFF.

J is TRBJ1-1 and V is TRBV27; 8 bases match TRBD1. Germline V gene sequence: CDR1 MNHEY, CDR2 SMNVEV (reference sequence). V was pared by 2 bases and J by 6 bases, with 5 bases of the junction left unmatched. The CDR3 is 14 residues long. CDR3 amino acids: CASSLVPGGSEAFF. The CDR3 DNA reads TGTGCCAGCAGTTTAGTGCCAGGGGGCTCTGAAGCTTTCTTT.

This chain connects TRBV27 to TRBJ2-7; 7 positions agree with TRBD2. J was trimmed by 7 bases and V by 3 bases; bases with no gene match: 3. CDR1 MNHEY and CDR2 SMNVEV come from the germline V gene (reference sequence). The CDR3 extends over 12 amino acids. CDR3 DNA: TGTGCCAGCAGTTTTCTCGGGGGGGAGCAGTACTTC. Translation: CASSFLGGEQYF.

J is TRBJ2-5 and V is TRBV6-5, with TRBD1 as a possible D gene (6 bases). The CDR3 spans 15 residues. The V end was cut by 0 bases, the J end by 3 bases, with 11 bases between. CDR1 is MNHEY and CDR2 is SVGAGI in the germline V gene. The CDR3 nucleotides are TGTGCCAGCAGTTACTCGCTGGGGGCAGAAGAGACCCAGTACTTC. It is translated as CASSYSLGAEETQYF.

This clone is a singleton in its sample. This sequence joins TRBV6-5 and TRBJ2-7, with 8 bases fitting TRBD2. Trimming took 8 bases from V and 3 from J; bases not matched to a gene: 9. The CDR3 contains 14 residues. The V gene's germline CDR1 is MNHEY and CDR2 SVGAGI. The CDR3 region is CASSLAGSRYEQYF. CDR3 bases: TGTGCCAGCTCTTTAGCGGGATCCCGCTACGAGCAGTACTTC.

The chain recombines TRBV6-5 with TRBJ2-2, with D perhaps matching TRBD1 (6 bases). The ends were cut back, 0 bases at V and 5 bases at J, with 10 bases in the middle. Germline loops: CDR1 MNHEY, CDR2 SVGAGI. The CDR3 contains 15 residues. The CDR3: CASSYSGARTGELFF. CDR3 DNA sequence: TGTGCCAGCAGTTACTCGGGGGCGCGAACCGGGGAGCTGTTTTTT.

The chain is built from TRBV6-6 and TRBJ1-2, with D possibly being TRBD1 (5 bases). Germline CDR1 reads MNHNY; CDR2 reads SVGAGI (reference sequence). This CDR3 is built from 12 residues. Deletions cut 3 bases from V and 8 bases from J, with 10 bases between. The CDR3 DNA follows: TGTGCCAGCAGTTATCCGGCAGGGGGCTACACCTTC. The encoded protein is CASSYPAGGYTF.

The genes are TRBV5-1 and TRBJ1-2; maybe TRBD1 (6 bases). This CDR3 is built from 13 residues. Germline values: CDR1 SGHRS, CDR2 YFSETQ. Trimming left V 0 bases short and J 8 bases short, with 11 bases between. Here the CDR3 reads CASSLDRVGGYTF. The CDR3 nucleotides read TGCGCCAGCAGCTTGGACAGGGTCGGGGGCTACACCTTC.

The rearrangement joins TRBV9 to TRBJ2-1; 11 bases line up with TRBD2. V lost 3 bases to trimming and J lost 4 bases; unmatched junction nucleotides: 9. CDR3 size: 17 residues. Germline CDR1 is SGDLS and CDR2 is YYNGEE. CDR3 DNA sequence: TGTGCCAGCAGCGCGCCTCTAGCGGGGGGAACTTACAATGAGCAGTTCTTC. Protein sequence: CASSAPLAGGTYNEQFF.

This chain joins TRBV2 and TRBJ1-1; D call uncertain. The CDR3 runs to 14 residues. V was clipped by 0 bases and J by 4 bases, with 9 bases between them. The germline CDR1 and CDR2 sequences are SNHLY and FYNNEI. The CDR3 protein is CASSEAEHLTEAFF. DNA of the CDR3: TGTGCCAGCAGTGAAGCCGAACATCTCACTGAAGCTTTCTTT.

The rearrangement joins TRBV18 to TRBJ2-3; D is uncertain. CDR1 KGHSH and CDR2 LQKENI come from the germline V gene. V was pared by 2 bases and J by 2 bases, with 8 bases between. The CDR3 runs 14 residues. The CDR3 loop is CASSPSQATDTQYF. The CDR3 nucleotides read TGTGCCAGCTCACCATCTCAGGCCACAGATACGCAGTATTTT. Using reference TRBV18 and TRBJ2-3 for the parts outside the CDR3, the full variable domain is NAGVMQNPRHLVRRRGQEARLRCSPMKGHSHVYWYRQLPEEGLKFMVYLQKENIIDESGMPKERFSAEFPKEGPSILRIQQVVRGDSAAYFCASSPSQATDTQYFGPGTRLTVL.

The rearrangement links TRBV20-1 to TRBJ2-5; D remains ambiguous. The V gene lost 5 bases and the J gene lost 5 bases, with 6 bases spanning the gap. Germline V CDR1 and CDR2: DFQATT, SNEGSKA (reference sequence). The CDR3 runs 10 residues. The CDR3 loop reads CSAEMETQYF. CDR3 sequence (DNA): TGCAGTGCTGAGATGGAGACCCAGTACTTC.

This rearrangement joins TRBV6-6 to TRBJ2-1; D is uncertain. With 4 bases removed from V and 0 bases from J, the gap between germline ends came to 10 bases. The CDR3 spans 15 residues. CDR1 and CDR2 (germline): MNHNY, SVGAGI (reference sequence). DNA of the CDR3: TGTGCCAGCAGTTCCGGGCGGTACTCCTACAATGAGCAGTTCTTC. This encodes CASSSGRYSYNEQFF.

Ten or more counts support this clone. The CDR3 loop reads CASRRQGASSGELFF. Here the CDR3 DNA reads TGTGCCAGCAGAAGACAGGGGGCGTCGAGCGGGGAGCTGTTTTTT. The rearrangement uses TRBV6-1 and TRBJ2-2; 10 bases are a match to TRBD1. CDR1 is MNHNS, CDR2 SASEGT, per germline. V lost 6 bases to trimming and J lost 7 bases; unmatched junction nucleotides: 8. The CDR3 consists of 15 residues.

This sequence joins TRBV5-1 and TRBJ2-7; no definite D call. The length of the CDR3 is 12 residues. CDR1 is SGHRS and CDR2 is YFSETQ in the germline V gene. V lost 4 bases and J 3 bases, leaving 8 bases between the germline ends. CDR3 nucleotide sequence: TGCGCCAGCAGCCCAGATCACTACGAGCAGTACTTC. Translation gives CASSPDHYEQYF.

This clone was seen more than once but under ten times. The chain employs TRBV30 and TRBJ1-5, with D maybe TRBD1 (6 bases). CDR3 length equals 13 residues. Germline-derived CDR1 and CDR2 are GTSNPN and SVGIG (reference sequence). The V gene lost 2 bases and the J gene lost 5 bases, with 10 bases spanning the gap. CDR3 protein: CAWSRGLYQPQHF. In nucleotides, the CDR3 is TGTGCCTGGAGTCGGGGGCTATATCAGCCCCAGCATTTT.

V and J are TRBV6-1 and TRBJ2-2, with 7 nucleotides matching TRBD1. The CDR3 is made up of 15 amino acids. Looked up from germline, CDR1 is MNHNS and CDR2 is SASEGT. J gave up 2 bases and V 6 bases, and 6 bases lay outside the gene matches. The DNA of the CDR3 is TGTGCCAGCAGCACAAGGACAGGAAACACCGGGGAGCTGTTTTTT. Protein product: CASSTRTGNTGELFF.